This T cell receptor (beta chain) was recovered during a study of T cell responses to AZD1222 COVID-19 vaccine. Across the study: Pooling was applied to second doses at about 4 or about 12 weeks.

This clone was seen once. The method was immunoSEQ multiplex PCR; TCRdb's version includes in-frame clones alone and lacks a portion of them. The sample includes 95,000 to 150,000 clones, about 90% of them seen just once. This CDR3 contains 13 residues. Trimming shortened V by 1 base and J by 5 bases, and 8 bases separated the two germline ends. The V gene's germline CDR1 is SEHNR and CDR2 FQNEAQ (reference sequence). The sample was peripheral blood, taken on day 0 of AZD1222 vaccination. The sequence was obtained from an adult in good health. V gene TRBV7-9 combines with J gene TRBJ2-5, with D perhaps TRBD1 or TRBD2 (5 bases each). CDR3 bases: TGTGCCAGCAGCTTAGGGGGACGGGAGACCCAGTACTTC. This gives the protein CASSLGGRETQYF.